These T cell receptor beta chains were read from a single sample in a study of shared clonotypes between healthy human individuals. Only in-frame clones appear in the TCRdb table, and some are missing; sequencing was by immunoSEQ multiplex PCR. The table has hundreds of thousands of clones, around 76% seen once. Material for sequencing was PBMCs. All receptors derive from a woman aged 40 to 50 in good health. Some clones in this sample may be carry-over from other donors' samples. Both conserved end residues are part of each CDR3. The D gene is left open where the match is weak.

len	v_gene	j_gene	d_gene	CDR3aa
15	TRBV30	TRBJ2-7	TRBD2	CAWSNPGLLGYEQYF
17	TRBV29-1	TRBJ2-1	TRBD2	CSATRTSGISPVNEQFF
17	TRBV7-2	TRBJ2-1	TRBD2	CASSPGLAWSSYNEQFF
15	TRBV5-4	TRBJ2-1	TRBD2	CASSGGGPSYNEQFF
15	TRBV5-1	TRBJ2-1	TRBD2	CASSLVLAGAGEQFF
16	TRBV4-2	TRBJ2-5	NA	CASSQVPGAYQETQYF
13	TRBV30	TRBJ1-1	TRBD1	CAWGTGVGAEAFF
15	TRBV5-4	TRBJ2-7	NA	CASSLDSGLTYEQYF
15	TRBV18	TRBJ1-1	NA	CASSPVGALNTEAFF
13	TRBV25-1	TRBJ1-1	NA	CASSVTGSTEAFF
16	TRBV4-3	TRBJ2-2	NA	CASSQEQGMSTGELFF
17	TRBV9	TRBJ2-2	NA	CASSVAEEGRRDGELFF
19	TRBV5-6	TRBJ2-2	TRBD2	CASSLPGTSGRLGTGELFF